The clone carrying this T cell receptor (beta chain) was recorded a few times. Its specificity is unknown. Trimming removed 8 bases from V and 3 bases from J, with 17 bases in between. CDR1 MGHDK and CDR2 SYGVNS come from the germline V gene. CDR3 length equals 14 residues. TCRdb reanalysed the 5' RACE reads using MiXCR and keeps one entry per CDR3 protein. The data hold 250,000 to 350,000 distinct CDR3 sequences, with 15% to 20% observed a single time. This sample is part of a study of T-cell memory formation after mild COVID-19. On the study more broadly: Clustering of TCRs was largely donor specific. General study results and limits: The main location of contracting CD4+ clones was CM and EM, and that of contracting CD8+ clones was EMRA.

This clonotype originated in a man younger than 35 who had mild COVID-19 (a few samples of this study predate the infection). Cell type and time point are not known. The chain couples TRBV25-1 to TRBJ2-7; D possibly matches TRBD1 or TRBD2 (6 bases each). The sample taken for sequencing was PBMCs or a T cell subset sorted from them (not recorded which). The CDR3: CASGPNREDYEQYF. CDR3 DNA: TGTGCCAGCGGACCAAACAGGGAGGACTACGAGCAGTACTTC.